This record covers a single T cell receptor (beta chain). Those who participated ranged in age from about 18 to 89 years and resided in approximately 26 US areas. Participant reports of clinical history set cohort assignment. Participants in the exposed group had met a COVID-19 case in the 2 weeks before joining the study. The entry originates in a study of blood T cell repertoires in COVID-19. CDR1 is LGHNA and CDR2 is YSLEER in the germline V gene. CDR3 size: 16 residues. Trimming removed 0 bases at V and 5 bases at J, with 16 bases between. In the authors' workflow: Cell counts per sample came from amplifying reference gene primers. Produced via immunoSEQ multiplex PCR; TCRdb's table is partial and in-frame only. D and trimming were read from the DNA, whereas the V and J calls and clone size are those reported in that table. The sample shows 180,000 or so clones, 80% of them seen only once.

This TCR came from a man between 60 and 75 years old who had been exposed to COVID-19. This chain links TRBV4-3 with TRBJ1-2; no firm D call. What was sequenced was PBMCs or T cells enriched from blood (not recorded which). The CDR3 is CASSQDARATRYGYTF. The CDR3 region has the DNA TGCGCCAGCAGCCAAGATGCGAGGGCTACACGATATGGCTACACCTTC.